The T cell receptor beta chain under discussion was sequenced for a study of response to subunit inactivated influenza vaccine. CDR3 length: 16 residues. The V gene end was trimmed by 4 bases and the J gene end by 2 bases; junction bases not matched to a gene: 2. Germline loops: CDR1 ENHRY, CDR2 SYGVKD. TCRdb fed the RT-PCR reads into MiXCR, producing one record per CDR3 protein. The table records 700,000 to 800,000 distinct CDR3 sequences, approximately 17% of them present only once. In its sample, this clonotype was seen many times. The sample was PBMCs from blood, taken roughly 5 days after vaccination. The J gene is TRBJ2-5, the V gene TRBV10-3; TRBD2 matches at 15 bases. The sequence was obtained from a man aged 50 to 59 who received an inactivated influenza vaccine. CDR3 DNA: TGTGCCATCAGTGCGGGACTAGCGGGGGGTCAAGAGACCCAGTACTTC. Translated, it gives CAISAGLAGGQETQYF.